Given below is one TCR beta chain in context. Assay used: immunoSEQ multiplex PCR; TCRdb lists only in-frame clones, some missing. The sample shows approximately 500,000 clones, 95% to 97% of them seen only once. The germline CDR1 and CDR2 sequences are MNHEY and SMNVEV (reference sequence). The CDR3 is 12 residues long. V was cut by 0 bases and J by 8 bases, with 7 bases left in between. This specimen comes from a study of shared clonotypes between healthy human individuals. This receptor was identified in a woman aged 25-40 years in good health. The chain links TRBV27 to TRBJ1-2, with D possibly being TRBD1 (5 bases). The specimen was naive CD4+ T cells sorted from blood. As to subset: CD45RA+ positively selected. The CDR3 DNA sequence: TGTGCCAGCAGTTTATCTGGGACCGGCTACACCTTC. Amino acids: CASSLSGTGYTF.